This T cell receptor beta chain was recorded in a study of spatial heterogeneity in lung cancer. Germline-derived CDR1 and CDR2 are MNHEY and SVGAGI. The CDR3 spans 14 residues. Trimming pared 0 bases from V and 0 bases from J, leaving 6 bases between. The time point here: sample taken at primary tumor resection. Whole RNA, which was extracted from tumor, nontumor lung tissue or frozen PBMC, was sequenced without any cell sorting. Via MiXCR, TCRdb re-called the 5' RACE reads, giving one row per CDR3 protein. The profile shows roughly 25,000 distinct CDR3 sequences, 7% of them singletons. As for this clonotype: Its antigen is not identified.

Study-wide points: Resection blood, more than follow-up blood, showed ubiquitous expanded tumor TCRs.

The receptor was derived from a male donor with early-stage non-small cell lung cancer. The sample in question was PBMCs, obtained at surgery. This chain uses TRBV6-5 with TRBJ2-7, with D uncertain. The CDR3 sequence is CASSYSKGSYEQYF. CDR3 in DNA: TGTGCCAGCAGTTACTCGAAGGGCTCCTACGAGCAGTACTTC.